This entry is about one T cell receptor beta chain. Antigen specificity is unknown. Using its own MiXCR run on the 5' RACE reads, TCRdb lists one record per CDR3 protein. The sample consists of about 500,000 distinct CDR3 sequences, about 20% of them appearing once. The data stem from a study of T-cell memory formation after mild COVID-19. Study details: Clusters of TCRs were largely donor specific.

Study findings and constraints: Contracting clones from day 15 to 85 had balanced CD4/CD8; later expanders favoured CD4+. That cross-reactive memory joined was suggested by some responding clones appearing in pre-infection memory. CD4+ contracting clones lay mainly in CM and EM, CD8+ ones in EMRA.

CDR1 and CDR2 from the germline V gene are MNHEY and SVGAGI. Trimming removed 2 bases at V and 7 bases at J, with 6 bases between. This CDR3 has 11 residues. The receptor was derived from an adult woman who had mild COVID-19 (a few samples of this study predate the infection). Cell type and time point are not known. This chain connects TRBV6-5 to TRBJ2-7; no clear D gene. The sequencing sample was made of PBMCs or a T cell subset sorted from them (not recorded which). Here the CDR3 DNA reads TGTGCCAGCAGTTACGCCGGTGAGCAGTACTTC. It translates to CASSYAGEQYF.